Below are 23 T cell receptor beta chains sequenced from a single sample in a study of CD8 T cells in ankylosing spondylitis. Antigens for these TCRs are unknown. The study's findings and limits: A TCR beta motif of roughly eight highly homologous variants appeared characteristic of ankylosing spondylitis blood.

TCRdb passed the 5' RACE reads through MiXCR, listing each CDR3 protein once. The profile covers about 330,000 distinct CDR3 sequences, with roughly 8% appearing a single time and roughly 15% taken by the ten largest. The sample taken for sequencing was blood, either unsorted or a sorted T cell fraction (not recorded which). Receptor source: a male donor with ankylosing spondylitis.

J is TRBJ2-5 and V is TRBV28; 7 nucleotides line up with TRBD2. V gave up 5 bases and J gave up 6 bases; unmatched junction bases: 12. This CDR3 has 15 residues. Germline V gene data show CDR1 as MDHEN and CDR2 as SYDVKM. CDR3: CASSGLSAGLKTQYF. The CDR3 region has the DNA TGTGCCAGCAGTGGACTGTCGGCGGGACTAAAGACCCAGTACTTC.

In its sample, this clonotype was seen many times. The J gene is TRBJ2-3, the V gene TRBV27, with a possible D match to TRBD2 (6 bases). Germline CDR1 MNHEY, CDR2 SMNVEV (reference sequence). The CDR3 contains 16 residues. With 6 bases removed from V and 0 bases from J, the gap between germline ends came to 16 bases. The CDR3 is CASSQILAASTDTQYF. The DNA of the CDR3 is TGTGCCAGCAGCCAGATACTAGCTGCTAGCACAGATACGCAGTATTTT.

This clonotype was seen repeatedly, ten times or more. CDR3 coding DNA: TGTGCCATCACCCGGGGCGGCACAGATACGCAGTATTTT. It encodes CAITRGGTDTQYF. The chain joins TRBV10-3 to TRBJ2-3, with D tentatively TRBD1 or TRBD2 (5 bases each). Trimming removed 7 bases at V and 1 base at J, with 9 bases between. Germline assignment: CDR1 ENHRY and CDR2 SYGVKD. The CDR3 is 13 amino acids.

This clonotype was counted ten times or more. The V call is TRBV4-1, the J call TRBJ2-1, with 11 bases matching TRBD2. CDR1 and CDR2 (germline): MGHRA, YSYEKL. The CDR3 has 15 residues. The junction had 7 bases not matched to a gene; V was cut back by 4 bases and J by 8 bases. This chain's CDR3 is CASSRTSGSVDEQFF. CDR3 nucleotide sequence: TGCGCCAGCAGCCGTACTAGCGGGAGTGTCGATGAGCAGTTCTTC.

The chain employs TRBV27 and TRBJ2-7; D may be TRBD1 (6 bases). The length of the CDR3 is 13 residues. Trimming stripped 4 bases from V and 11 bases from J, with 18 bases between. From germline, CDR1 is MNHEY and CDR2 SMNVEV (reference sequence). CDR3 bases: TGTGCCAGCAGTTCCATCCAGGGGACCCAGGAGTACTTC. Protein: CASSSIQGTQEYF.

CDR3 nucleotides: TGCGCCAGCAGCTTGGACGGGACAGGGGTTTTTCACGAGCAGTACTTC. This encodes CASSLDGTGVFHEQYF. The genes are TRBV5-1 and TRBJ2-7, with 10 bases lining up with TRBD1. The J segment lost 5 bases and the V segment lost 0 bases, leaving 8 bases of the junction unmatched. From germline, CDR1 is SGHRS and CDR2 YFSETQ. The CDR3 extends over 16 amino acids.

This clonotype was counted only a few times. In nucleotides, the CDR3 is TGTGCCAGCAGCTTATTTCATTCGGGCAAACAAGAGACCCAGTACTTC. Protein: CASSLFHSGKQETQYF. This chain links TRBV7-2 with TRBJ2-5, with no clear D. Germline assignment: CDR1 SGHTA and CDR2 FQGNSA. Deletions cut 2 bases from V and 2 bases from J, with 15 bases between. This CDR3 has 16 residues.

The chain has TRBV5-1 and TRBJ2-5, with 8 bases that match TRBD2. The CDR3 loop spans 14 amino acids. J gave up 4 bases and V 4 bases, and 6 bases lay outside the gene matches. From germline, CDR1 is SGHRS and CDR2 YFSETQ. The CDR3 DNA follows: TGCGCCAGCAGCCCCGACGGGAGGGGAGAGACCCAGTACTTC. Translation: CASSPDGRGETQYF.

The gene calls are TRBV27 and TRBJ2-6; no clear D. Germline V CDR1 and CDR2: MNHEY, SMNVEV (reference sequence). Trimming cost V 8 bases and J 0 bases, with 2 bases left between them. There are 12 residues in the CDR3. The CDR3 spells CASASGANVLTF. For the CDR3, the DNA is TGTGCCAGCGCCTCTGGGGCCAACGTCCTGACTTTC.

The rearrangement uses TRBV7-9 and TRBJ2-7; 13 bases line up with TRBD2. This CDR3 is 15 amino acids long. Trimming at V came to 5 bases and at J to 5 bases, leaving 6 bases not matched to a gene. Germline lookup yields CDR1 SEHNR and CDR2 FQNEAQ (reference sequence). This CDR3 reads CASSPLAGGGNEQYF. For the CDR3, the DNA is TGTGCCAGCAGCCCACTAGCGGGAGGGGGAAACGAGCAGTACTTC.

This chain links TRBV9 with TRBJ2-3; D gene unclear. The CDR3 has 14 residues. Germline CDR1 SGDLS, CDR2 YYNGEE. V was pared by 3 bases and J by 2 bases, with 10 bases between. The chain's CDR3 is CASSGKQDTDTQYF. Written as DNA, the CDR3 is TGTGCCAGCAGCGGAAAGCAGGACACAGATACGCAGTATTTT. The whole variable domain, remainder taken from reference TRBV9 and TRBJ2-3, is DSGVTQTPKHLITATGQRVTLRCSPRSGDLSVYWYQQSLDQGLQFLIQYYNGEERAKGNILERFSAQQFPDLHSELNLSSLELGDSALYFCASSGKQDTDTQYFGPGTRLTVL.

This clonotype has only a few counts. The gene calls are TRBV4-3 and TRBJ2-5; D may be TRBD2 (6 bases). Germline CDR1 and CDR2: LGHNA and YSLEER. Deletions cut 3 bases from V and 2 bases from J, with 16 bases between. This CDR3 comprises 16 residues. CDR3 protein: CASSQEGGGFQETQYF. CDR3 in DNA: TGCGCCAGCAGCCAGGAGGGTGGGGGATTTCAAGAGACCCAGTACTTC.

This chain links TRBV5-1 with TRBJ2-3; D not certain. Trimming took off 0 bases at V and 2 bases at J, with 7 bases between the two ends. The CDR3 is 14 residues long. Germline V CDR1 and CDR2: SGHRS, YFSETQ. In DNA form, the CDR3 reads TGCGCCAGCAGCTTGGACAGACCCACAGATACGCAGTATTTT. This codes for CASSLDRPTDTQYF.

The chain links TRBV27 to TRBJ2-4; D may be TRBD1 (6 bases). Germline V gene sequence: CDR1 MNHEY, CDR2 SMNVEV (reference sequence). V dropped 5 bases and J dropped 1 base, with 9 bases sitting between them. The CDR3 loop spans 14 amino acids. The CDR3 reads CASSQQGAKNIQYF. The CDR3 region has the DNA TGTGCCAGCAGTCAGCAGGGGGCCAAAAACATTCAGTACTTC.

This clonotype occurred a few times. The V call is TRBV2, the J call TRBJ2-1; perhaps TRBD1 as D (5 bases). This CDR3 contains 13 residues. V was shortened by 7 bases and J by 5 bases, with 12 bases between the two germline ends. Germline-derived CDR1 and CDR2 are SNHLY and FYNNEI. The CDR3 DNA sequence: TGTGCCAGCACCAGACGGACAAACAATGAGCAGTTCTTC. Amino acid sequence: CASTRRTNNEQFF.

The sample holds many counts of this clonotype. In nucleotides, the CDR3 is TGTGCCAGCAGCTTAGCGGGAACGTCCAAAAACATTCAGTACTTC. Its translation is CASSLAGTSKNIQYF. The J gene is TRBJ2-4, the V gene TRBV28; TRBD2 matches at 8 bases. Trimming removed 6 bases from V and 2 bases from J; junction bases left unmatched: 6. The CDR3 contains 15 residues. Per the germline V gene, CDR1 is MDHEN and CDR2 is SYDVKM.

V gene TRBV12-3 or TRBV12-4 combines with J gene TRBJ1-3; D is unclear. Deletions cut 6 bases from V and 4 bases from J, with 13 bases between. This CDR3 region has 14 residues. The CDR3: CASRKGFSGNTIYF. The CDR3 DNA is TGTGCCAGCAGAAAAGGATTCTCCGGAAACACCATATATTTT.

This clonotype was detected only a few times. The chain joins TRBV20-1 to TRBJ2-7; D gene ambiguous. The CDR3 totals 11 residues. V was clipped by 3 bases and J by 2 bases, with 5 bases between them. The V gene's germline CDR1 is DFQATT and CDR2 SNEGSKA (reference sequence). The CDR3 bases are TGCAGTGCTAGGGCGGCCTACGAGCAGTACTTC. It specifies CSARAAYEQYF.

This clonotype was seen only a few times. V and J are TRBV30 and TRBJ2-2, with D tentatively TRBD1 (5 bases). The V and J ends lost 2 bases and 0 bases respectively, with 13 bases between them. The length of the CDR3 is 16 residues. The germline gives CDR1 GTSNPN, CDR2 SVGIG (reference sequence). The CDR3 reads CAWSLRQGTNTGELFF. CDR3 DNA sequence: TGTGCCTGGAGTTTACGGCAGGGAACGAACACCGGGGAGCTGTTTTTT.

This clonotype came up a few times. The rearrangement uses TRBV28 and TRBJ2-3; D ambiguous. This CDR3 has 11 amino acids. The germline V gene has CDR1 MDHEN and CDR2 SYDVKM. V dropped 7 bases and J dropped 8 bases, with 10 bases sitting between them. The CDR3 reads CASNEGSTQYF. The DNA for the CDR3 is TGTGCCAGCAACGAAGGAAGTACGCAGTATTTT.

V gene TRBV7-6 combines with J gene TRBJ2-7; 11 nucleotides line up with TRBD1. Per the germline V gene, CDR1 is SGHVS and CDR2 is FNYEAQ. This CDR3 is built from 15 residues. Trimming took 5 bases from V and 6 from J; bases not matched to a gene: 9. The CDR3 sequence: CASSEEGTGGSEQYF. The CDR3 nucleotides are TGTGCCAGCAGCGAAGAGGGGACAGGGGGATCCGAGCAGTACTTC.

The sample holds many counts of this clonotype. The CDR3 DNA reads as TGCAGTGCTAGTCGTGGACAGAGACTTGGCTACACCTTC. This sequence encodes CSASRGQRLGYTF. V gene TRBV20-1 combines with J gene TRBJ1-2; possibly TRBD1 for D (6 bases). The germline V gene has CDR1 DFQATT and CDR2 SNEGSKA (reference sequence). The ends were cut back, 3 bases at V and 7 bases at J, with 15 bases in the middle. This CDR3 is built from 13 residues.

The DNA of the CDR3 is TGCAGTGCTACGGACTCGACAGATACGCAGTATTTT. Amino acids: CSATDSTDTQYF. V usage is TRBV20-1 and J usage is TRBJ2-3; possibly TRBD2 for D (5 bases). The CDR3 is made up of 12 amino acids. The germline V gene has CDR1 DFQATT and CDR2 SNEGSKA (reference sequence). Trimming took off 4 bases at V and 3 bases at J, with 8 bases between the two ends.